This is a list of T cell receptor beta chains from one sample in a study of blood T cell repertoires in COVID-19. The method was immunoSEQ multiplex PCR; TCRdb's version includes in-frame clones alone and lacks a portion of them. This table has hundreds of thousands of clones, about 91% appearing once. The sequencing input was PBMCs or T cells enriched from blood (not recorded which). The source is a woman younger than 35 who had recovered from COVID-19. The CDR3 runs from the conserved cysteine through the conserved F or W. The D gene is left open where the match is weak. Clone size, where shown, is once, few, many, or a class for clones that have expanded.

V gene,clone size,D gene,J gene,CDR3 DNA,CDR3 protein
TRBV5-4,-,TRBD1,TRBJ2-7,TGTGCCAGCAGCTTTGGGGACAGCTCCTACGAGCAGTACTTC,CASSFGDSSYEQYF
TRBV2,-,-,TRBJ2-1,TGTGCCAGCAATTGGGGGGGGCCTTACAATGAGCAGTTCTTC,CASNWGGPYNEQFF
TRBV18,-,TRBD2,TRBJ2-2,TGTGCCAGCTCACCCCCCGCTAGCGGGGATTACACCGGGGAGCTGTTTTTT,CASSPPASGDYTGELFF
TRBV5-6,few,-,TRBJ2-7,TGTGCCAGCAGCTTGCGTCGCGGCTCCTACGAGCAGTACTTC,CASSLRRGSYEQYF
TRBV5-1,-,TRBD1,TRBJ2-5,TGCGCCAGCAGCCTGGGGACAGCCCAAGAGACCCAGTACTTC,CASSLGTAQETQYF
TRBV5-6,-,TRBD1,TRBJ1-2,TGTGCCAGCAGCTGGGACAGGGGGTTGGCGACAAACTATGGCTACACCTTC,CASSWDRGLATNYGYTF
TRBV4-2,-,TRBD2,TRBJ2-1,TGTGCCAGCAGCCAGGCCACTAGCGGGAGGGCCCATGAGCAGTTCTTC,CASSQATSGRAHEQFF
TRBV27,-,TRBD1,TRBJ2-7,TGTGCCAGCAGTCCACTAAATTCGGACAGGGGCGTAAGCGAGCAGTACTTC,CASSPLNSDRGVSEQYF
TRBV10-3,once,TRBD1,TRBJ1-1,TGTGCCATCAGTCTAACCGGGACAGAGAACACTGAAGCTTTCTTT,CAISLTGTENTEAFF
TRBV19,-,-,TRBJ1-1,TGTGCCAGTAGTATAGGAACAACGAACACTGAAGCTTTCTTT,CASSIGTTNTEAFF
TRBV19,-,-,TRBJ1-1,TGTGCCAGTAGTATCCGGGAAAGGGACACTGAAGCTTTCTTT,CASSIRERDTEAFF
TRBV5-4,-,TRBD1,TRBJ1-1,TGTGCCAGCAGCACCGGGACAGCAAGACTCCCTGAAGCTTTCTTT,CASSTGTARLPEAFF
TRBV9,-,-,TRBJ1-1,TGTGCCAGCAGCGCCGGGAGCGGGAACACTGAAGCTTTCTTT,CASSAGSGNTEAFF
TRBV6-5,-,TRBD1,TRBJ1-6,TGTGCCAGCCCTAGGGACAGCTCCTATAATTCACCCCTCCACTTT,CASPRDSSYNSPLHF
TRBV7-2,-,TRBD2,TRBJ2-7,TGTGCCAGCAGCTTATCGTCAGCGGGAGGGCAGGGAGAGCAGTACTTC,CASSLSSAGGQGEQYF
TRBV9,-,-,TRBJ1-1,TGTGCCAGCAGTCCCCGGTCCCGACAGGACACTGAAGCTTTCTTT,CASSPRSRQDTEAFF
TRBV4-3,once,-,TRBJ2-1,TGCGCCAGCAGCCAAGAAGGTACGAGGCACAATGAGCAGTTCTTC,CASSQEGTRHNEQFF